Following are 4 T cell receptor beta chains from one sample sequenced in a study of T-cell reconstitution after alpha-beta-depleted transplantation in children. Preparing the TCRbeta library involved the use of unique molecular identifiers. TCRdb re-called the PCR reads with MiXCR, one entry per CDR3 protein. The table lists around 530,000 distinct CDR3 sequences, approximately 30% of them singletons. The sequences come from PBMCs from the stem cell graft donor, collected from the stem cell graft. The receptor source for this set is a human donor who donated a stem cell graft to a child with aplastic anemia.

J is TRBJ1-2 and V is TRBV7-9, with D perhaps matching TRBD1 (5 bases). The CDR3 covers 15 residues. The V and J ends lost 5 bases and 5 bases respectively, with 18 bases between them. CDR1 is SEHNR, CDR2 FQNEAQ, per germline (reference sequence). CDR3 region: CASSDGHPGSYGYTF. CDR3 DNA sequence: TGTGCCAGCAGCGACGGTCATCCAGGGTCATATGGCTACACCTTC.

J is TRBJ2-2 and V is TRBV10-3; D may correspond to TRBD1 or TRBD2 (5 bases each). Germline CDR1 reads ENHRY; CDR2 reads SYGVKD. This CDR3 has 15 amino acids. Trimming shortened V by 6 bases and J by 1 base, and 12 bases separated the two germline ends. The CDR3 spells CAISRDPRNTGELFF. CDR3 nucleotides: TGTGCCATCAGCCGGGACCCTAGGAACACCGGGGAGCTGTTTTTT.

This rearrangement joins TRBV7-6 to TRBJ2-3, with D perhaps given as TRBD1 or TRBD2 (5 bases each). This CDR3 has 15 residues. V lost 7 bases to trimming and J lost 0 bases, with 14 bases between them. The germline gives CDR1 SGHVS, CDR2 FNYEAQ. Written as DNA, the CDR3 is TGTGCCAGCACCGTAGGTGGGGGAAGCACAGATACGCAGTATTTT. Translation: CASTVGGGSTDTQYF.

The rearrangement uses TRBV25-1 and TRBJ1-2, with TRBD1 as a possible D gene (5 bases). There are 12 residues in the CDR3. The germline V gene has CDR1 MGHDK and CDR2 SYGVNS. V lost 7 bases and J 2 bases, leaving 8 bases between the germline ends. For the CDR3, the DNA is TGTGCCAGCATGGAGGGGAACTATGGCTACACCTTC. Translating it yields CASMEGNYGYTF.